One and the same sample provided the 24 T cell receptor beta chains below, sequenced in a study of technical replicates of blood from a few donors. Clones were sequenced by immunoSEQ multiplex PCR, and TCRdb holds only the in-frame ones, with some missing. The data show 80,000 to 95,000 clones, 96% seen once. The sequencing input was T cells isolated from PBMCs. Receptor source: a human donor in good health.

The V gene is TRBV10-2, the J gene TRBJ1-5; D is perhaps TRBD1 (5 bases). Germline CDR1 and CDR2: WSHSY and SAAADI. This CDR3 has 12 amino acids. Trimming took 1 base from V and 7 from J, leaving 5 bases between them. In DNA, the CDR3 is TGCGCCAGCAGTGAGTGGGGCCAGCCCCAGCATTTT. Its translation is CASSEWGQPQHF.

The V gene is TRBV4-2, the J gene TRBJ2-3, with 11 bases aligning to TRBD2. The CDR3 consists of 15 residues. Germline V gene lookup returns CDR1 LGHNA and CDR2 YNFKEQ. With 4 bases clipped from V and 8 bases from J, the junction kept 8 bases outside the gene matches. CDR3 nucleotides: TGTGCCAGCAGCCGCGTAGCGGGAGGGCCCGCTACGCAGTATTTT. It encodes CASSRVAGGPATQYF.

J is TRBJ2-7 and V is TRBV6-5, with TRBD2 as a possible D gene (6 bases). This CDR3 has 13 amino acids. In germline, CDR1 is MNHEY, CDR2 SVGAGI. The V and J ends lost 6 bases and 2 bases respectively, with 11 bases between them. The CDR3 nucleotides are TGTGCCAGCAGATGGGGACTGACCTACGAGCAGTACTTC. Amino acid sequence: CASRWGLTYEQYF.

This rearrangement joins TRBV10-3 to TRBJ2-1; the D gene is possibly TRBD2 (7 bases). The germline V gene has CDR1 ENHRY and CDR2 SYGVKD. The germline V and J ends were trimmed by 4 bases and 6 bases, with 16 bases remaining between them. The CDR3 consists of 15 residues. CDR3 region: CAISGGAGEGNEQFF. The CDR3 DNA reads as TGTGCCATCAGTGGAGGGGCAGGGGAGGGCAATGAGCAGTTCTTC.

The chain combines TRBV5-1 with TRBJ1-1; TRBD1 matches 8 bases. The CDR3 length is 14 residues. CDR1 is SGHRS, CDR2 YFSETQ, per germline. The V and J ends lost 4 bases and 2 bases, in that order; junction bases with no gene match: 4. The CDR3 loop is CASSIQGGNTEAFF. The DNA for the CDR3 is TGCGCCAGCAGCATACAGGGGGGAAACACTGAAGCTTTCTTT. Filled out from reference TRBV5-1 and TRBJ1-1, the complete variable domain reads KAGVTQTPRYLIKTRGQQVTLSCSPISGHRSVSWYQQTPGQGLQFLFEYFSETQRNKGNFPGRFSGRQFSNSRSEMNVSTLELGDSALYLCASSIQGGNTEAFFGQGTRLTVV.

This rearrangement joins TRBV18 to TRBJ2-5; 10 bases are shared with TRBD2. CDR1 is KGHSH and CDR2 is LQKENI in the germline V gene. The ends lost 6 bases at V and 5 bases at J; junction bases unmatched: 15. This CDR3 spans 17 amino acids. CDR3 nucleotides: TGTGCCAGCTCTACCAATACACTAGCGGGGTCGAGGGAGACCCAGTACTTC. This sequence encodes CASSTNTLAGSRETQYF.

Written as DNA, the CDR3 is TGTGCCAGCAGCCCCTCTCTCCCGGGTGAAAAACTGTTTTTT. This gives the protein CASSPSLPGEKLFF. This chain connects TRBV7-8 to TRBJ1-4, with D hard to call. The ends were cut back, 5 bases at V and 7 bases at J, with 14 bases in the middle. This CDR3 is built from 14 residues. The germline gives CDR1 SGHVS, CDR2 FQNEAQ.

The chain employs TRBV30 and TRBJ2-1, with 7 bases lining up with TRBD1. Germline CDR1 and CDR2: GTSNPN and SVGIG (reference sequence). The CDR3 contains 14 residues. The V gene end was trimmed by 2 bases and the J gene end by 2 bases; junction bases not matched to a gene: 3. CDR3 nucleotide sequence: TGTGCCTGGAGTCTAGACAGGGCCTACAATGAGCAGTTCTTC. This gives the protein CAWSLDRAYNEQFF.

The rearrangement uses TRBV9 and TRBJ1-3; possibly TRBD1 for D (5 bases). Germline V CDR1 and CDR2: SGDLS, YYNGEE. V lost 0 bases, J lost 1 base, and 11 bases lay in between. This CDR3 is built from 16 residues. The CDR3 region is CASSVGQLASGNTIYF. CDR3 bases: TGTGCCAGCAGCGTAGGACAGCTGGCATCTGGAAACACCATATATTTT.

As DNA, the CDR3 is TGTGCCAGCAGTCCCGTCTACGAGCAGTACTTC. This gives the protein CASSPVYEQYF. The V call is TRBV5-8, the J call TRBJ2-7; D is uncertain. With 5 bases removed from V and 3 bases from J, the gap between germline ends came to 6 bases. CDR1 is SGHTS, CDR2 YDEGEE, per germline. The CDR3 consists of 11 residues.

This chain uses TRBV4-1 with TRBJ2-1, with TRBD2 matching over 7 bases. This CDR3 has 13 amino acids. J was trimmed by 6 bases and V by 4 bases; bases with no gene match: 3. The germline V gene encodes CDR1 MGHRA and CDR2 YSYEKL. CDR3 loop: CASSRGGTNEQFF. The CDR3 nucleotides read TGCGCCAGCAGCCGCGGGGGTACCAATGAGCAGTTCTTC.

The chain uses TRBV5-1 and TRBJ1-2; possibly TRBD1 for D (5 bases). CDR1 SGHRS and CDR2 YFSETQ come from the germline V gene. Trimming pared 2 bases from V and 9 bases from J, leaving 11 bases between. There are 12 residues in the CDR3. CDR3 bases: TGCGCCAGCAGCTTTGGGGCAGGGAGCTACACCTTC. Translating it yields CASSFGAGSYTF. Supplemented by reference TRBV5-1 and TRBJ1-2, the full variable domain reads KAGVTQTPRYLIKTRGQQVTLSCSPISGHRSVSWYQQTPGQGLQFLFEYFSETQRNKGNFPGRFSGRQFSNSRSEMNVSTLELGDSALYLCASSFGAGSYTFGSGTRLTVV.

V and J are TRBV11-2 and TRBJ1-1; possibly TRBD1 for D (5 bases). The CDR3 length is 12 residues. Germline V gene lookup returns CDR1 SGHAT and CDR2 FQNNGV. Trimming took 5 bases from V and 11 from J, leaving 15 bases between them. CDR3 nucleotides: TGTGCCAGCAGCCCCCCTAGGGGAAAGGCTTTCTTT. Residues: CASSPPRGKAFF.

This clone was recorded only once. The chain links TRBV4-3 to TRBJ2-3; D is undetermined. Between the trimmed V and J ends, which lost 0 bases and 2 bases, there was a span of 9 bases. CDR3 length equals 15 residues. Germline CDR1 reads LGHNA; CDR2 reads YSLEER. The CDR3, as DNA: TGCGCCAGCAGCCAAGAAACGAGTTACACAGATACGCAGTATTTT. Protein: CASSQETSYTDTQYF.

This chain uses TRBV29-1 with TRBJ2-7; D perhaps matches TRBD2 (5 bases). The CDR3 is made up of 18 amino acids. Trimming took 4 bases from V and 4 from J, leaving 29 bases between them. Per the germline V gene, CDR1 is SQVTM and CDR2 is ANQGSEA. The CDR3 DNA is TGCAGCGTTGGGGGTTCTATAGTCCCTAGACTATCCGAATACGAGCAGTACTTC. Residues: CSVGGSIVPRLSEYEQYF.

The J gene is TRBJ1-1, the V gene TRBV7-8; D perhaps matches TRBD1 (5 bases). The CDR3 covers 11 residues. The V gene lost 7 bases and the J gene lost 8 bases, with 11 bases spanning the gap. CDR1 is SGHVS, CDR2 FQNEAQ, per germline. CDR3 bases: TGTGCCAGCAAGACCGGGGGGGAAGCTTTCTTT. Protein product: CASKTGGEAFF.

This rearrangement joins TRBV6-6 to TRBJ2-3; TRBD2 agrees at 8 bases. The CDR3 consists of 14 residues. V lost 7 bases and J lost 2; bases outside the gene matches: 5. Germline assignment: CDR1 MNHNY and CDR2 SVGAGI (reference sequence). The CDR3 region has the DNA TGTGCCAGCACCCTACTAGCGGACACAGATACGCAGTATTTT. This sequence encodes CASTLLADTDTQYF.

This chain links TRBV25-1 with TRBJ1-5; 11 bases align to TRBD1. The germline V gene has CDR1 MGHDK and CDR2 SYGVNS. The junction had 8 bases not matched to a gene; V was cut back by 0 bases and J by 7 bases. There are 17 residues in the CDR3. The CDR3 protein is CASSEYIRDRGNQPQHF. CDR3 DNA sequence: TGTGCCAGCAGTGAATATATACGGGACAGGGGGAACCAGCCCCAGCATTTT. Combining the CDR3 with reference TRBV25-1 and TRBJ1-5 gives the whole variable domain EADIYQTPRYLVIGTGKKITLECSQTMGHDKMYWYQQDPGMELHLIHYSYGVNSTEKGDLSSESTVSRIRTEHFPLTLESARPSHTSQYLCASSEYIRDRGNQPQHFGDGTRLSIL.

J is TRBJ2-1 and V is TRBV7-9, with D uncertain. Germline lookup yields CDR1 SEHNR and CDR2 FQNEAQ (reference sequence). V was trimmed by 2 bases and J by 6 bases, leaving 14 bases between them. The CDR3 has 15 residues. For the CDR3, the DNA is TGTGCCAGCAGCTTACTAGTGTTTGGCCCCAATGAGCAGTTCTTC. It translates to CASSLLVFGPNEQFF.

The chain joins TRBV6-4 to TRBJ1-1; 8 nucleotides match TRBD1. Germline-derived CDR1 and CDR2 are MRHNA and SNTAGT. CDR3 length equals 13 residues. V gave up 8 bases and J gave up 4 bases; unmatched junction bases: 6. The CDR3 loop is CASRDRRGTEAFF. CDR3 in DNA: TGTGCCAGCCGGGACAGGAGGGGCACTGAAGCTTTCTTT.

The V and J genes are TRBV19 and TRBJ2-7; D is unclear. Germline loops: CDR1 LNHDA, CDR2 SQIVND (reference sequence). The CDR3 totals 14 residues. Deletions cut 2 bases from V and 2 bases from J, with 10 bases between. The CDR3 spells CASSIIADTYEQYF. In DNA, the CDR3 is TGTGCCAGTAGTATAATAGCAGATACCTACGAGCAGTACTTC.

This rearrangement joins TRBV6-1 to TRBJ2-7; 11 positions agree with TRBD2. V gave up 10 bases and J gave up 4 bases; unmatched junction bases: 3. The germline V gene encodes CDR1 MNHNS and CDR2 SASEGT. The CDR3 loop spans 12 amino acids. The CDR3 spells CAIRTSGYEQYF. The CDR3 region has the DNA TGTGCCATCCGGACTAGCGGGTACGAGCAGTACTTC.

The chain links TRBV19 to TRBJ2-2; no firm D call. Germline V lookup: CDR1 LNHDA, CDR2 SQIVND (reference sequence). This CDR3 contains 12 residues. Trimming left V 2 bases short and J 6 bases short, with 4 bases between. DNA for the CDR3: TGTGCCAGTAGTATACGTCCCGGGGAGCTGTTTTTT. It encodes CASSIRPGELFF.

The sample holds one count of this clone. The chain uses TRBV18 and TRBJ2-2; TRBD2 is a possible D gene (5 bases). The CDR3 contains 15 residues. V lost 2 bases to trimming and J lost 9 bases, with 16 bases between them. Per germline, CDR1 KGHSH and CDR2 LQKENI. The CDR3 here is CASSPAGNTRRELFF. Here the CDR3 DNA reads TGTGCCAGCTCACCAGCCGGGAACACCCGGCGGGAGCTGTTTTTT.